A selection of T cell receptor beta chains follows, all from one sample in a study of radiation and T cells in renal cell carcinoma. The protocol was immunoSEQ multiplex PCR, while the TCRdb copy is restricted to in-frame clones and leaves out a portion. The table includes some 72,000 clones, roughly 82% detected once. This specimen consisted of blood, obtained from a patient whose treatment included radiotherapy and nephrectomy. The receptors here all came from a man aged 55 to 70 with renal cell carcinoma. Both conserved end residues are trimmed from each CDR3. Size is omitted from some rows. Given values are once, few, many or a class for expanded clones.

cdr3_aa,v_call,j_call,clone_size
ASSYFGRDSPADTQY,TRBV5-1,TRBJ2-3,.
ASGQISYEQY,TRBV14,TRBJ2-7,once
ASSWEGYEQY,TRBV5-1,TRBJ2-7,.
ASSVGGEAQH,TRBV7-9,TRBJ1-5,.
ASRMGLAGYNEQF,TRBV28,TRBJ2-1,once
ASSRGTSGAYEQY,TRBV13,TRBJ2-7,.
ASTDFYGYT,TRBV28,TRBJ1-2,.
ASSGSSYNEQF,TRBV28,TRBJ2-1,.
ASSDRASYNEQF,TRBV11-3,TRBJ2-1,.
ASSLSEAGLYEQY,TRBV27,TRBJ2-7,.
ASSFAFGTTSYEQY,TRBV12-1,TRBJ2-7,.
ASSEDTAGGTGELF,TRBV2,TRBJ2-2,.
ASSLSGGLRYEQY,TRBV28,TRBJ2-7,.
ASSLTQETQY,TRBV5-1,TRBJ2-5,.
ASSHAPGGRALHEQY,TRBV4-1,TRBJ2-7,.
ASSHRHSNQPQH,TRBV19,TRBJ1-5,.
ASSRTRSNTGELF,TRBV2,TRBJ2-2,.
ASREREGPYGELF,TRBV5-1,TRBJ2-2,.
AISSAVSGANVLT,TRBV10-3,TRBJ2-6,.
ASKDGAGAKNIQY,TRBV6-1,TRBJ2-4,.
ASSPQGEGSYNEQF,TRBV11-1,TRBJ2-1,.
ASSGTGQVRYGYT,TRBV25-1,TRBJ1-2,.
ASSEGPLTLHNEQF,TRBV2,TRBJ2-1,.
ASNKSRYEQY,TRBV28,TRBJ2-7,.
ASSHPSLPDTQY,TRBV28,TRBJ2-3,.
ASRPGHIGETQY,TRBV27,TRBJ2-5,.
AWSKMTLAREKLF,TRBV30,TRBJ1-4,.
ASSFSAGELYQETQY,TRBV28,TRBJ2-5,.
ASSSLFTDTQY,TRBV5-6,TRBJ2-3,few
ASSLRTEGGYQPQH,TRBV5-6,TRBJ1-5,.
ASSGAGGPGDEQF,TRBV9,TRBJ2-1,.
ASSGVRGAGELF,TRBV9,TRBJ2-2,.
ASSASPPGGGTDTQY,TRBV18,TRBJ2-3,.
ASSQADEQF,TRBV4-2,TRBJ2-1,.
AISGSAQQEIMNTEAF,TRBV10-3,TRBJ1-1,.
ATSITSGRTDTQY,TRBV15,TRBJ2-3,.
SVRQGGAGELF,TRBV29-1,TRBJ2-2,.
ASSYTGTSGEPVD,TRBV6-8,TRBJ2-7,.
ASSLGGLAGVDEQF,TRBV5-1,TRBJ2-1,.
ASSLGGQANYEQY,TRBV7-9,TRBJ2-7,.
ASSLGLAGQF,TRBV13,TRBJ2-1,many
ASTARLADPLGEQY,TRBV2,TRBJ2-7,.
AWSISISSYNEQF,TRBV30,TRBJ2-1,.
ASSVGLSSWHEQY,TRBV9,TRBJ2-7,.
ASDHRRRNTEAF,TRBV12-5,TRBJ1-1,.
ASSYGGTGNTIY,TRBV6-6,TRBJ1-3,.
ASSYSGQGVF,TRBV6-5,TRBJ2-1,.
ASGGGVGEQY,TRBV6-1,TRBJ2-7,.
AWSAPGLSYEQY,TRBV30,TRBJ2-7,.
ASSFTPGGTGELF,TRBV4-2,TRBJ2-2,.
ASSLKGHPSGEKLF,TRBV28,TRBJ1-4,.
ASSPYALGGGQPQH,TRBV5-1,TRBJ1-5,.
ASSQVGGTGFPNTEAF,TRBV4-1,TRBJ1-1,.
SVDPVGVDITDTQY,TRBV29-1,TRBJ2-3,.